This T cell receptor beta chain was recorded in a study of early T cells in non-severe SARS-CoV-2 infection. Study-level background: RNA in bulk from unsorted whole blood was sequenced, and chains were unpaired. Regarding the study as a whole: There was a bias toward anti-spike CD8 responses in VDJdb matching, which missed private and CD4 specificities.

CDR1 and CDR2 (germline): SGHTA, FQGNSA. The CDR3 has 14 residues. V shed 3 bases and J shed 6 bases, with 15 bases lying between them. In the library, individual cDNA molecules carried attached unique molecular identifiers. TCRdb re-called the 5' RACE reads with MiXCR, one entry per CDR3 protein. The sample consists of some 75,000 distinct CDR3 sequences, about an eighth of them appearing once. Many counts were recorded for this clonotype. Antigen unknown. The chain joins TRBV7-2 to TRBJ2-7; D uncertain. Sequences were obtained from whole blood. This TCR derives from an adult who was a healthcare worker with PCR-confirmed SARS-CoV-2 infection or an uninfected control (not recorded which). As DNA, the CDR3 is TGTGCCAGCAGCTTGCAGCCCTTGGCGACCGAGCAGTACTTC. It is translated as CASSLQPLATEQYF.